This T cell receptor beta chain was recovered during a study of CD4 T cells in relation to SARS-CoV-2 and coronaviruses. Study findings and constraints: Crossreactive clones expanded significantly less to SARS-CoV-2 than monoreactive clones.

V lost 2 bases and J lost 6, with 14 bases in between. Germline CDR1 SGHVS, CDR2 FNYEAQ. CDR3 length equals 15 residues. Only in-frame clones appear in the TCRdb table, and some are missing; sequencing was by immunoSEQ multiplex PCR. The sample carries about 68,000 clones, about 92% recorded once. On this clone itself: What it binds is unknown.

Unexposed donor CD4+ T cells date from about 2011-2018, before the COVID-19 pandemic. The chain recombines TRBV7-6 with TRBJ2-1; D remains ambiguous. The TCR comes from a human donor in good health. The specimen was naive CD4+ T cells from PBMCs. Indicated subset: naive CD4+ T cells isolated by negative enrichment. The CDR3 reads CASSLTGARSNEQFF. The DNA of the CDR3 is TGTGCCAGCAGCTTAACCGGAGCGAGGTCCAATGAGCAGTTCTTC.